These T cell receptor beta chains were read from a single sample in a study of shared clonotypes between healthy human individuals. TCRdb's table, derived via immunoSEQ multiplex PCR, lists solely in-frame clones and lacks some. Altogether 950,000 to 1,100,000 clones are present, approximately 76% being singletons, with the ten largest covering about 1.4%. The specimen sequenced was memory CD4+ T cells sorted from blood. Receptors originate from a man aged 18 to 30 in good health. The CDR3 runs from the conserved cysteine through the conserved F or W. D genes are given only for firm matches. Clone size is not always given. Where it is, it says once, few, many or a class for expanded clones.

CDR3 protein | CDR3 DNA | V gene | clone size | D gene | J gene
CASSVTDEAFF | TGTGCCAGCAGCGTTACAGATGAAGCTTTCTTT | TRBV5-4 | . | . | TRBJ1-1
CASSFHPVDTQYF | TGTGCCAGCAGCTTTCATCCCGTGGATACGCAGTATTTT | TRBV7-2 | . | . | TRBJ2-3
CASSLPHTYEQYF | TGTGCCAGCAGTTTACCTCATACCTACGAGCAGTACTTC | TRBV28 | . | . | TRBJ2-7
CASSYSQGGNTEAFF | TGTGCCAGCAGTTACTCGCAAGGGGGGAACACTGAAGCTTTCTTT | TRBV6-5 | . | . | TRBJ1-1
CASSLSRGANTGELFF | TGTGCCAGCAGCTTATCACGGGGGGCGAACACCGGGGAGCTGTTTTTT | TRBV7-6 | . | TRBD2 | TRBJ2-2
CASSWDRGYGYTF | TGCGCCAGCAGCTGGGACCGGGGGTATGGCTACACCTTC | TRBV5-1 | few | . | TRBJ1-2
CASSQDGQGVRGYTF | TGCGCCAGCAGCCAAGACGGGCAGGGGGTTCGTGGCTACACCTTC | TRBV4-3 | . | TRBD1 | TRBJ1-2
CASSQETIDTDTQYF | TGTGCCAGCAGCCAGGAGACCATAGACACAGATACGCAGTATTTT | TRBV6-1 | . | . | TRBJ2-3
CASSLATQGGQPQHF | TGTGCCAGCAGCTTAGCGACCCAGGGGGGCCAGCCCCAGCATTTT | TRBV7-9 | . | TRBD1 | TRBJ1-5
CASSVGLLAGGSTDTQYF | TGTGCCAGCAGCGTAGGGCTCCTAGCGGGGGGAAGCACAGATACGCAGTATTTT | TRBV11-1 | . | TRBD2 | TRBJ2-3